One sample yielded the 25 T cell receptor beta chains listed below, sequenced in a study of cytomegalovirus exposure and HLA in healthy donors. PCR involved 60 Vbeta and 13 Jbeta primers. Method: immunoSEQ multiplex PCR; TCRdb's copy keeps in-frame clones and lacks some. The sample contains approximately 220,000 clones, around 75% of which appear only once. The sequenced sample consisted of PBMCs. The receptors originated from a woman aged 30 to 39 in good health and CMV-seronegative.

The chain employs TRBV5-1 and TRBJ2-3, with 9 bases aligning to TRBD2. V gave up 0 bases and J gave up 9 bases; unmatched junction bases: 8. This CDR3 is built from 15 residues. Germline V gene sequence: CDR1 SGHRS, CDR2 YFSETQ. The CDR3 DNA reads as TGCGCCAGCAGCTTGGATGTTGCGGGGGGGGAGACGCAGTATTTT. As protein: CASSLDVAGGETQYF.

Remarks on this clone: Germline and junction disagree at one end, which may indicate a read error. This sequence joins TRBV7-9 and TRBJ2-2; TRBD1 matches at 7 bases. This CDR3 contains 19 residues. Per germline, CDR1 SEHNR and CDR2 FQNEAQ (reference sequence). The DNA of the CDR3 is TGTTCCAGCAGCCATGAACGAGGGGGCGCTGAATTAAACACCGGGGAGCTGTTTTTT. Translating it yields CSSSHERGGAELNTGELFF.

The table lists this clone with a count of one. This sequence joins TRBV7-2 and TRBJ2-7; TRBD1 is a possible D gene (5 bases). The germline V gene has CDR1 SGHTA and CDR2 FQGNSA. The CDR3 extends over 12 amino acids. V lost 2 bases, J lost 6 bases, and 8 bases lay in between. The CDR3 region is CASSLKGREQYF. The DNA of the CDR3 is TGTGCCAGCAGCTTAAAGGGGCGCGAGCAGTACTTC. Complete variable domain (other parts from reference TRBV7-2 and TRBJ2-7): GAGVSQSPSNKVTEKGKDVELRCDPISGHTALYWYRQSLGQGLEFLIYFQGNSAPDKSGLPSDRFSAERTGGSVSTLTIQRTQQEDSAVYLCASSLKGREQYFGPGTRLTVT.

The V and J genes are TRBV9 and TRBJ2-7; possible D gene TRBD2, 6 bases. This CDR3 is built from 14 residues. Per germline, CDR1 SGDLS and CDR2 YYNGEE. V was pared by 4 bases and J by 5 bases, with 16 bases between. The CDR3 region is CASSPRDLANEQYF. The DNA for the CDR3 is TGTGCCAGCAGCCCCCGGGACTTGGCGAACGAGCAGTACTTC.

This clone was seen more than once but under ten times. V and J are TRBV29-1 and TRBJ2-5; D perhaps matches TRBD2 (5 bases). Germline CDR1 SQVTM, CDR2 ANQGSEA. Trimming took 7 bases from V and 5 from J, leaving 11 bases between them. CDR3 length: 11 amino acids. The chain's CDR3 is CSAGGFETQYF. CDR3 DNA: TGCAGCGCAGGAGGTTTCGAGACCCAGTACTTC.

The chain is built from TRBV7-2 and TRBJ2-1; 8 nucleotides agree with TRBD2. J lost 6 bases, V lost 8 bases, and 12 bases had no gene match. The CDR3 sequence is 15 residues long. The germline CDR1 and CDR2 sequences are SGHTA and FQGNSA. Written as DNA, the CDR3 is TGTGCCAGCTCCTTAGGCGGGAGGAAAGGCAATGAGCAGTTCTTC. It specifies CASSLGGRKGNEQFF.

The V and J genes are TRBV4-1 and TRBJ1-1; TRBD1 aligns across 8 bases. The CDR3 length is 15 residues. The V gene's germline CDR1 is MGHRA and CDR2 YSYEKL. V dropped 6 bases and J dropped 6; count of bases not matched to a gene: 12. CDR3 sequence reads: CASRTGEGHVPEAFF. The DNA for the CDR3 is TGCGCCAGCAGGACAGGGGAAGGACACGTCCCTGAAGCTTTCTTT.

V usage is TRBV25-1 and J usage is TRBJ1-2, with 8 bases aligning to TRBD1. CDR3 length: 18 residues. Trimming took 6 bases from V and 7 from J; bases not matched to a gene: 22. Looked up from germline, CDR1 is MGHDK and CDR2 is SYGVNS. The CDR3 region has the DNA TGTGCCAGCAGCCCCGGGACAGGAGGGGATATTCTGGCTGGTGGCTACACCTTC. Its translation: CASSPGTGGDILAGGYTF.

The V gene is TRBV5-1, the J gene TRBJ1-6; the D gene is possibly TRBD1 (6 bases). Germline CDR1 is SGHRS and CDR2 is YFSETQ. The CDR3 runs to 16 residues. V was cut by 0 bases and J by 8 bases, with 15 bases left in between. The CDR3 DNA reads as TGCGCCAGCAGCTTGGGGCGGCCAGGGGTGGATTCACCCCTCCACTTT. Its translation is CASSLGRPGVDSPLHF. Supplemented by reference TRBV5-1 and TRBJ1-6, the full variable domain reads KAGVTQTPRYLIKTRGQQVTLSCSPISGHRSVSWYQQTPGQGLQFLFEYFSETQRNKGNFPGRFSGRQFSNSRSEMNVSTLELGDSALYLCASSLGRPGVDSPLHFGNGTRLTVT.

There are a few counts of this clone. V usage is TRBV18 and J usage is TRBJ1-5; D perhaps matches TRBD1 (5 bases). Per the germline V gene, CDR1 is KGHSH and CDR2 is LQKENI. The ends were cut back, 1 base at V and 3 bases at J, with 16 bases in the middle. The CDR3 covers 17 residues. Here the CDR3 DNA reads TGTGCCAGCTCACCACAAGGAATCAGGGCGAACAATCAGCCCCAGCATTTT. Translation: CASSPQGIRANNQPQHF.

DNA for the CDR3: TGTGCCAGCTCCAGGCCAATTAACACTGAAGCTTTCTTT. Translating it yields CASSRPINTEAFF. This chain connects TRBV5-6 to TRBJ1-1; D not resolved. The CDR3 length is 13 residues. The germline V gene encodes CDR1 SGHDT and CDR2 YYEEEE. V lost 7 bases to trimming and J lost 2 bases, with 12 bases between them.

This chain connects TRBV21-1 to TRBJ2-5; the table's D call, TRBD2, was not checked against the DNA. Near its end, the DNA agrees better with TRBJ2-7, so the J call may be wrong. TRBV21-1 represents a pseudogene. CDR3 length equals 14 residues. CDR3 loop: CASSTGLTTYEQYF. The DNA of the CDR3 is TGTGCCAGCAGCACGGGACTCACAACCTACGAGCAGTACTTC.

The chain recombines TRBV27 with TRBJ2-5; perhaps TRBD1 as D (6 bases). The DNA end is more similar to TRBJ2-7, so the J call may be wrong. Per germline, CDR1 MNHEY and CDR2 SMNVEV (reference sequence). This CDR3 spans 17 amino acids. CDR3 region: CASSLSGRGAGDHEQYF. Written as DNA, the CDR3 is TGTGCCAGCAGTTTATCGGGCCGTGGGGCAGGGGACCACGAGCAGTACTTC.

The rearrangement joins TRBV7-2 to TRBJ2-7; TRBD2 aligns across 7 bases. CDR1 SGHTA and CDR2 FQGNSA come from the germline V gene. This CDR3 has 14 amino acids. V lost 3 bases to trimming and J lost 5 bases; unmatched junction nucleotides: 7. In DNA form, the CDR3 reads TGTGCCAGCAGCTTTGGCGGGAGAAAGGACGAGCAGTACTTC. Encoded protein: CASSFGGRKDEQYF.

The gene calls are TRBV5-1 and TRBJ1-2; D is uncertain. This CDR3 region has 13 residues. The V gene's germline CDR1 is SGHRS and CDR2 YFSETQ. Trimming took off 5 bases at V and 2 bases at J, with 10 bases between the two ends. CDR3 DNA sequence: TGCGCCAGCAGACTAGAGAGGAACTATGGCTACACCTTC. Residues: CASRLERNYGYTF.

V gene TRBV5-6 combines with J gene TRBJ1-3; D gene unclear. Per germline, CDR1 SGHDT and CDR2 YYEEEE. There are 15 residues in the CDR3. Trimming cost V 1 base and J 0 bases, with 8 bases left between them. As DNA, the CDR3 is TGTGCCAGCAGCTTGTCCCGGGACTCTGGAAACACCATATATTTT. Translated, it gives CASSLSRDSGNTIYF.

The J gene is TRBJ2-7, the V gene TRBV4-1; tentative D call: TRBD2 (6 bases). Per the germline V gene, CDR1 is MGHRA and CDR2 is YSYEKL. The CDR3 loop spans 14 amino acids. V was clipped by 0 bases and J by 7 bases, with 13 bases between them. The CDR3 loop is CASSQETGAEEQYF. The CDR3 coding sequence is TGCGCCAGCAGCCAAGAAACGGGAGCTGAAGAGCAGTACTTC.

The chain is built from TRBV11-2 and TRBJ2-7; maybe TRBD2 (6 bases). The CDR3 length is 15 residues. Germline V gene data show CDR1 as SGHAT and CDR2 as FQNNGV. V was pared by 3 bases and J by 6 bases, with 18 bases between. The CDR3 DNA follows: TGTGCCAGCAGCTTTGAAGCGGGTTCGTCGGGCGAGCAGTACTTC. As protein: CASSFEAGSSGEQYF.

The genes are TRBV2 and TRBJ2-2; TRBD2 is a possible D gene (6 bases). CDR3 length equals 18 residues. CDR1 SNHLY and CDR2 FYNNEI come from the germline V gene. V lost 4 bases to trimming and J lost 1 base, with 19 bases between them. The CDR3 protein is CASSGGGTSYWNTGELFF. The DNA for the CDR3 is TGTGCCAGCAGTGGTGGAGGGACTTCCTATTGGAACACCGGGGAGCTGTTTTTT.

The J gene is TRBJ2-5, the V gene TRBV13; tentatively, D is TRBD1 (6 bases). Germline V CDR1 and CDR2: PRHDT, FYEKMQ (reference sequence). V was clipped by 5 bases and J by 2 bases, with 18 bases between them. The CDR3 length is 16 residues. Written as DNA, the CDR3 is TGTGCCAGCAGCGGGGATCCTAACAGGGCTCAAGAGACCCAGTACTTC. Protein product: CASSGDPNRAQETQYF.

This chain joins TRBV28 and TRBJ2-7, with TRBD2 matching over 13 bases. Germline V gene sequence: CDR1 MDHEN, CDR2 SYDVKM. J was trimmed by 6 bases and V by 6 bases; bases with no gene match: 5. The CDR3 contains 14 residues. CDR3 amino acids: CASSPTSGRIEQYF. Here the CDR3 DNA reads TGTGCCAGCAGCCCGACTAGCGGGAGGATCGAGCAGTACTTC. Full variable domain (outside the CDR3, taken from reference TRBV28 and TRBJ2-7): DVKVTQSSRYLVKRTGEKVFLECVQDMDHENMFWYRQDPGLGLRLIYFSYDVKMKEKGDIPEGYSVSREKKERFSLILESASTNQTSMYLCASSPTSGRIEQYFGPGTRLTVT.

V is TRBV11-2 and J is TRBJ1-3; 8 nucleotides align to TRBD1. This CDR3 region has 15 residues. V lost 6 bases, J lost 8 bases, and 12 bases stayed unmatched. The V gene's germline CDR1 is SGHAT and CDR2 FQNNGV. CDR3 sequence: CASRWTGTGEDTIYF. CDR3 coding DNA: TGTGCCAGCAGGTGGACAGGGACAGGAGAAGACACCATATATTTT.

The rearrangement uses TRBV2 and TRBJ1-4; D unresolved. The CDR3 runs to 15 residues. Germline V gene data show CDR1 as SNHLY and CDR2 as FYNNEI. Trimming left V 3 bases short and J 0 bases short, with 8 bases between. The CDR3 DNA is TGTGCCAGCAGTGATATCGGGGCAACTAATGAAAAACTGTTTTTT. Amino acid sequence: CASSDIGATNEKLFF. Full variable domain (outside the CDR3, taken from reference TRBV2 and TRBJ1-4): EPEVTQTPSHQVTQMGQEVILRCVPISNHLYFYWYRQILGQKVEFLVSFYNNEISEKSEIFDDQFSVERPDGSNFTLKIRSTKLEDSAMYFCASSDIGATNEKLFFGSGTQLSVL.

This chain connects TRBV13 to TRBJ2-1, with TRBD2 matching 8 bases. CDR1 is PRHDT and CDR2 is FYEKMQ in the germline V gene (reference sequence). This CDR3 contains 15 residues. Unmatched junction bases numbered 8, after V lost 8 bases and J lost 2 bases. CDR3 sequence (DNA): TGTGCCAGCGGTCTCCGGGGGGGCCCCTACAATGAGCAGTTCTTC. This translates into CASGLRGGPYNEQFF.

As DNA, the CDR3 is TGTGCCAGCAGCTCTGACAGGGGATTCACCGGGGAGCTGTTTTTT. Translated: CASSSDRGFTGELFF. The rearrangement uses TRBV5-4 and TRBJ2-2, with 8 positions matching TRBD1. V trimming: 3 bases; J trimming: 4 bases; junction bases outside the gene matches: 5. CDR1 is SGHNT, CDR2 YYREEE, per germline (reference sequence). This CDR3 region has 15 residues.